This T cell receptor beta chain was sequenced for a study of T cell responses to AZD1222 COVID-19 vaccine. Regarding the study as a whole: Repertoire sampling occurred only after the peak T cell response. Of spike-specific TCRs, nearly half reportedly target regions left unmutated in variants. Among vaccine-associated CD4 TCRs, coverage spanned spike, with dominance at 160-218 and 743-854. An increase in Spike-specific TCR breadth and depth was observed after two AZD1222 doses.

CDR1 and CDR2 (germline): SGHRS, YFSETQ. Trimming stripped 5 bases from V and 6 bases from J, with 21 bases between. The CDR3 totals 15 residues. To note about this clone: What it recognizes is unknown.

The protocol was immunoSEQ multiplex PCR, while the TCRdb copy is restricted to in-frame clones and leaves out a portion. The sample contains nearly 200,000 clones, around 93% of which appear only once. The sample in question was peripheral blood, obtained 28 days after the second AZD1222 dose. This sequence originates from an adult who received the AZD1222 COVID-19 vaccine. The chain has TRBV5-1 and TRBJ2-7; maybe TRBD1 (6 bases). Here the CDR3 DNA reads TGCGCCAGCAGTCCTCCTGGGACACCTCCCAGCGAGCAGTACTTC. Protein product: CASSPPGTPPSEQYF.